The rows below give T cell receptor beta chains drawn from one sample of a study of shared clonotypes between healthy human individuals. Sequencing was performed with immunoSEQ multiplex PCR; in TCRdb, only in-frame clones are kept and a portion is missing. Of some 1.5 million clones in the sample, 95% to 99% were seen once. Material: naive CD4+ T cells sorted from blood. These receptors came from a man aged 25 to 40 in good health. CDR3s include the opening cysteine and the closing phenylalanine or tryptophan. Each record gives: J gene, D gene, V gene, clone size, CDR3 protein, CDR3 DNA. The D gene is left open where the match is weak. Not all rows give a size; the values are once, few, many and, for expanded clones, a class.

j_gene: TRBJ2-5; d_gene: NA; v_gene: TRBV5-1; abundance: once; CDR3aa: CASSATDSLAQYF; CDR3nt: TGCGCCAGCAGCGCCACAGACTCGCTCGCCCAGTACTTC
j_gene: TRBJ1-5; d_gene: NA; v_gene: TRBV18; abundance: NA; CDR3aa: CASSPPGLVQPQHF; CDR3nt: TGTGCCAGCTCACCACCGGGATTGGTACAGCCCCAGCATTTT
j_gene: TRBJ2-7; d_gene: TRBD1; v_gene: TRBV5-6; abundance: NA; CDR3aa: CASSLVGQGISYEQYF; CDR3nt: TGTGCCAGCAGCTTGGTGGGACAGGGGATTTCCTACGAGCAGTACTTC
j_gene: TRBJ1-5; d_gene: NA; v_gene: TRBV6-1; abundance: NA; CDR3aa: CASSWGVQPQHF; CDR3nt: TGTGCCAGCAGTTGGGGGGTTCAGCCCCAGCATTTT
j_gene: TRBJ2-3; d_gene: NA; v_gene: TRBV6-4; abundance: NA; CDR3aa: CASSEGARSDTQYF; CDR3nt: TGTGCCAGCAGTGAGGGGGCGAGGTCAGATACGCAGTATTTT
j_gene: TRBJ1-4; d_gene: NA; v_gene: TRBV6-5; abundance: NA; CDR3aa: CASSSLGGTALKLFF; CDR3nt: TGTGCCAGCAGTTCCCTGGGAGGGACTGCGTTAAAACTGTTTTTT
j_gene: TRBJ2-1; d_gene: TRBD2; v_gene: TRBV6-6; abundance: NA; CDR3aa: CAVMAGLASLGEQFF; CDR3nt: TGTGCCGTTATGGCGGGACTAGCGAGCTTAGGGGAGCAGTTCTTC
j_gene: TRBJ2-2; d_gene: NA; v_gene: TRBV7-6; abundance: NA; CDR3aa: CASSLRWRGGRGIANYTGELFF; CDR3nt: TGTGCCAGCAGCTTACGTTGGAGGGGAGGTCGCGGTATCGCCAATTACACCGGGGAGCTGTTTTTT
j_gene: TRBJ2-1; d_gene: TRBD2; v_gene: TRBV9; abundance: NA; CDR3aa: CASSVEGLADYNEQFF; CDR3nt: TGTGCCAGCAGCGTAGAGGGACTAGCGGACTACAATGAGCAGTTCTTC
j_gene: TRBJ2-1; d_gene: TRBD2; v_gene: TRBV7-3; abundance: NA; CDR3aa: CASSLVAGGHNEQFF; CDR3nt: TGTGCCAGCAGCCTAGTAGCGGGCGGGCACAATGAGCAGTTCTTC
j_gene: TRBJ1-4; d_gene: TRBD1; v_gene: TRBV2; abundance: NA; CDR3aa: CASSERTGSNEKLFF; CDR3nt: TGTGCCAGCAGTGAGCGGACAGGGTCTAATGAAAAACTGTTTTTT
j_gene: TRBJ2-7; d_gene: TRBD2; v_gene: TRBV5-6; abundance: NA; CDR3aa: CASSLFGTSVYEQYF; CDR3nt: TGTGCCAGCAGCTTGTTCGGGACTAGCGTCTACGAGCAGTACTTC
j_gene: TRBJ2-2; d_gene: NA; v_gene: TRBV28; abundance: NA; CDR3aa: CASHPTAPTGELFF; CDR3nt: TGTGCCAGCCACCCGACAGCCCCTACCGGGGAGCTGTTTTTT
j_gene: TRBJ2-7; d_gene: TRBD2; v_gene: TRBV27; abundance: once; CDR3aa: CASNPTGGRGSYEQYF; CDR3nt: TGTGCCAGCAACCCTACGGGGGGTCGCGGGTCCTACGAGCAGTACTTC
j_gene: TRBJ2-7; d_gene: NA; v_gene: TRBV5-4; abundance: NA; CDR3aa: CASSSQGIPDYEQYF; CDR3nt: TGTGCCAGCAGCTCACAGGGAATACCGGACTACGAGCAGTACTTC
j_gene: TRBJ2-1; d_gene: NA; v_gene: TRBV7-3; abundance: NA; CDR3aa: CASSLRDNEQFF; CDR3nt: TGTGCCAGCAGCTTAAGGGACAATGAGCAGTTCTTC